The T cell receptor beta chain described here comes from a study of beta chain features in type 1 diabetes. TCRB transcripts that were expressed got sequenced, as all of the isolated RNA had been reverse transcribed. The protocol was immunoSEQ multiplex PCR, while the TCRdb copy is restricted to in-frame clones and leaves out a portion. The sample yields some 44,000 clones, under 65% seen once. The table lists this clone with a few counts. Sequenced: Tregs from blood. The TCR comes from a woman in her late teens or twenties in good health.

The CDR3 loop is CASSLDTAFTAGELFF. The CDR3 region has the DNA TGTGCCAGCAGTTTAGACACAGCTTTTACCGCCGGGGAGCTGTTTTTT. V is TRBV6-5 and J is TRBJ2-2; no definite D call. V lost 4 bases to trimming and J lost 6 bases, with 18 bases between them. The germline CDR1 and CDR2 sequences are MNHEY and SVGAGI. The CDR3 has 16 residues.